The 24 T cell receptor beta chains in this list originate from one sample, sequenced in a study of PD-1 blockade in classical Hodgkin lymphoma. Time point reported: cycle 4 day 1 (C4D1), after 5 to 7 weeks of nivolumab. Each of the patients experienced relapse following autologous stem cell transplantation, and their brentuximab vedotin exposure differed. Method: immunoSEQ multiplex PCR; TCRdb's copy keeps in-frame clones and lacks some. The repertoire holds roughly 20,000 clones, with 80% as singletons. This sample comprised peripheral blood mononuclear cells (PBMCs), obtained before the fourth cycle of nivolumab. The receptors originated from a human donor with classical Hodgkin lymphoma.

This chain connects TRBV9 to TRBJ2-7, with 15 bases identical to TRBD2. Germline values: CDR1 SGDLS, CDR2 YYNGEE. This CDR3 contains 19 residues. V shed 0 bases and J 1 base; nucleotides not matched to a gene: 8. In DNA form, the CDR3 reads TGTGCCAGCAGCGTAGCTCCGGGACTAGCGGGGGGCCCGTCCTACGAGCAGTACTTC. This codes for CASSVAPGLAGGPSYEQYF.

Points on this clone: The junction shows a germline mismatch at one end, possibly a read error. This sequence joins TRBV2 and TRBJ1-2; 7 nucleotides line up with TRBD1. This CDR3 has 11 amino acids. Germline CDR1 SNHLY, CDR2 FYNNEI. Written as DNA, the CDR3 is TGTGCCAGCAGCTACTCCGGGACAGCCAGCTTC. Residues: CASSYSGTASF.

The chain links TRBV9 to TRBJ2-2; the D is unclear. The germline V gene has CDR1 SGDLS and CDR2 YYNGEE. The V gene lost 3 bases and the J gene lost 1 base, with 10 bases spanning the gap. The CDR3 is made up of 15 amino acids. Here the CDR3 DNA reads TGTGCCAGCAGCGATAGAAGTCTGAACACCGGGGAGCTGTTTTTT. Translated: CASSDRSLNTGELFF.

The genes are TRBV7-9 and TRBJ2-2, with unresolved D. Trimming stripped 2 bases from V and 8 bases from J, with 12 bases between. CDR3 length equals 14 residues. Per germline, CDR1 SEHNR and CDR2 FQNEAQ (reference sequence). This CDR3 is CASSLLPSWGELFF. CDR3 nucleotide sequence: TGTGCCAGCAGCTTACTTCCAAGTTGGGGGGAGCTGTTTTTT.

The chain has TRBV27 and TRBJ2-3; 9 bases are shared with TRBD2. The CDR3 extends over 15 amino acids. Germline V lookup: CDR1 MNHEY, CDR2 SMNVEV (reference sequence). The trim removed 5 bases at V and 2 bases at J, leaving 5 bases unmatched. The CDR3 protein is CASSEGLADTDTQYF. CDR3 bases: TGTGCCAGCAGTGAGGGACTAGCTGACACAGATACGCAGTATTTT.

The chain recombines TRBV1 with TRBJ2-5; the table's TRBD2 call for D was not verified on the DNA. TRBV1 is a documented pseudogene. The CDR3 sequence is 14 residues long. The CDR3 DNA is TGCACCAGCATCGGGACTAGCGGGCAAGAGACCCAGTACTTC. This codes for CTSIGTSGQETQYF.

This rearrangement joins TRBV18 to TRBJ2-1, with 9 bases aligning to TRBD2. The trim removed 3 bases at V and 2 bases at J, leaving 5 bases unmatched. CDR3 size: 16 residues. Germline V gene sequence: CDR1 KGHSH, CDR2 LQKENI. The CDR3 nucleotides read TGTGCCAGCTCACCTCCCGCGGGGGGGGCCTACAATGAGCAGTTCTTC. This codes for CASSPPAGGAYNEQFF.

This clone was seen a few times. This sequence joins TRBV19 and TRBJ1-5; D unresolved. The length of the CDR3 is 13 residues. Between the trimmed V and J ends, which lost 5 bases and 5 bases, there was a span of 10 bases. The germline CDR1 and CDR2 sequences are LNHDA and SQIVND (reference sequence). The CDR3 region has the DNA TGTGCCAGTAGTCTTGGGCGGGATCAGCCCCAGCATTTT. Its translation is CASSLGRDQPQHF.

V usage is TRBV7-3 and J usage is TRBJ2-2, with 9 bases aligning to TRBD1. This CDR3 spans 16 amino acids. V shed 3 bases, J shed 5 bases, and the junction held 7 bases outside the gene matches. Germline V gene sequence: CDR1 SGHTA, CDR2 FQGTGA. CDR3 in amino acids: CASSFEGTGRTGELFF. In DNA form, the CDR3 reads TGTGCCAGCAGCTTCGAAGGGACAGGGCGAACCGGGGAGCTGTTTTTT.

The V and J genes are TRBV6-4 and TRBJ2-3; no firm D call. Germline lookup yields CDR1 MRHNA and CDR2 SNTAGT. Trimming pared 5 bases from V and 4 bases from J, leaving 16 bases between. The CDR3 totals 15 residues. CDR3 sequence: CASSPLPSEPDTQYF. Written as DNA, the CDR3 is TGTGCCAGCAGTCCTCTACCCAGCGAGCCAGATACGCAGTATTTT.

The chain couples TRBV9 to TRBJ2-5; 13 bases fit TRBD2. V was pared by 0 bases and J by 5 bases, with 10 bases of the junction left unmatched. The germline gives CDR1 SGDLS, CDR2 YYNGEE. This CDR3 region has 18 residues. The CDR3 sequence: CASSVGLAGGPRVETQYF. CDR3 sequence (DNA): TGTGCCAGCAGCGTAGGACTAGCGGGAGGCCCCAGGGTGGAGACCCAGTACTTC.

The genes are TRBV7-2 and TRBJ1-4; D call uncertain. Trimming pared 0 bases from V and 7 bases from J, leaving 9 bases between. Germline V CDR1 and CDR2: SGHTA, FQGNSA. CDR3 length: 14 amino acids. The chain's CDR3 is CASSLAGYAEKLFF. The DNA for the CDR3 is TGTGCCAGCAGCTTAGCGGGGTATGCTGAAAAACTGTTTTTT.

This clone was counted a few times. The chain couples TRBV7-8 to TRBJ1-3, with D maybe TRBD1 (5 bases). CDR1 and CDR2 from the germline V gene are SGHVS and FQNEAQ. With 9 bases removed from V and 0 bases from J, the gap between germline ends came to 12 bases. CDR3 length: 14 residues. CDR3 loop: CASKGLISGNTIYF. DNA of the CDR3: TGTGCCAGTAAGGGACTGATCTCTGGAAACACCATATATTTT.

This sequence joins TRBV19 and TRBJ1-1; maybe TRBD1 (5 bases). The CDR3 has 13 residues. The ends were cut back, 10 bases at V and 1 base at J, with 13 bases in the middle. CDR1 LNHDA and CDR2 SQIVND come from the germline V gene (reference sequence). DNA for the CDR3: TGTGCCACCCGGGGGACGGCGAACACTGAAGCTTTCTTT. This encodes CATRGTANTEAFF.

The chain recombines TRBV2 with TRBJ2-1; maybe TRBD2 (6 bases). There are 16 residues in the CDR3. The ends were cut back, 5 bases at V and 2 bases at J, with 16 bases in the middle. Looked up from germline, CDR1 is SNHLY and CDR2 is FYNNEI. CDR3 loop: CASSSLAPTTYNEQFF. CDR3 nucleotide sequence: TGTGCCAGCAGTTCGCTAGCGCCGACTACCTACAATGAGCAGTTCTTC.

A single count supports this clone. CDR3 amino acids: CASSQSRPSSTDTQYF. CDR3 in DNA: TGTGCCAGCAGCCAGAGCCGCCCAAGTTCCACAGATACGCAGTATTTT. This chain links TRBV4-2 with TRBJ2-3; D unresolved. CDR1 and CDR2 (germline): LGHNA, YNFKEQ. This CDR3 has 16 amino acids. V was pared by 3 bases and J by 2 bases, with 15 bases between.

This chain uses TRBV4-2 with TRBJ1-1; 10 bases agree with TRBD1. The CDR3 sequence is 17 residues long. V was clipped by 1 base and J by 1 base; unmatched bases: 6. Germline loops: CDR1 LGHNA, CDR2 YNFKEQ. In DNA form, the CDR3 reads TGTGCCAGCAGCCAAGGTCGGACAGGGGGGAAGAACACTGAAGCTTTCTTT. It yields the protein CASSQGRTGGKNTEAFF.

DNA for the CDR3: TGTGCCAGCAGCTTAAGGTCCAGCGGGGGCAGTTACAATGAGCAGTTCTTC. Translated: CASSLRSSGGSYNEQFF. V usage is TRBV7-9 and J usage is TRBJ2-1, with 8 bases matching TRBD2. CDR3 length: 17 amino acids. The V segment lost 2 bases and the J segment 4 bases; nucleotides outside the gene matches: 10. Per the germline V gene, CDR1 is SEHNR and CDR2 is FQNEAQ (reference sequence). The whole variable domain, filled in from reference TRBV7-9 and TRBJ2-1, reads DTGVSQNPRHKITKRGQNVTFRCDPISEHNRLYWYRQTLGQGPEFLTYFQNEAQLEKSRLLSDRFSAERPKGSFSTLEIQRTEQGDSAMYLCASSLRSSGGSYNEQFFGPGTRLTVL.

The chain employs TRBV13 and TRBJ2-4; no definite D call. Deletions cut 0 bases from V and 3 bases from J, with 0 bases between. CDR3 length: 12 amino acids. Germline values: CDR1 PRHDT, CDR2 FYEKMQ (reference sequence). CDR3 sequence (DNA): TGTGCCAGCAGCTTAGGCAAAAACATTCAGTACTTC. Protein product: CASSLGKNIQYF.

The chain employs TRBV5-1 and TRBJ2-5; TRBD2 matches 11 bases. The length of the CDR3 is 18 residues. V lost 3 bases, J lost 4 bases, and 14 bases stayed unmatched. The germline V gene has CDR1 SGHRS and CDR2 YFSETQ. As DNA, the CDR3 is TGCGCCAGCAGCTCCGGGTTTATGGGACTAGCGGAGTTAGAGACCCAGTACTTC. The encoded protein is CASSSGFMGLAELETQYF.

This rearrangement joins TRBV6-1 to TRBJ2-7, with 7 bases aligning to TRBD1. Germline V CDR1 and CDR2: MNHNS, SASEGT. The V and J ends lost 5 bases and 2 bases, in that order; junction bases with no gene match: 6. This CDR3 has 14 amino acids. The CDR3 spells CASSQTGPPYEQYF. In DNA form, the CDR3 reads TGTGCCAGCAGTCAGACAGGGCCCCCCTACGAGCAGTACTTC.

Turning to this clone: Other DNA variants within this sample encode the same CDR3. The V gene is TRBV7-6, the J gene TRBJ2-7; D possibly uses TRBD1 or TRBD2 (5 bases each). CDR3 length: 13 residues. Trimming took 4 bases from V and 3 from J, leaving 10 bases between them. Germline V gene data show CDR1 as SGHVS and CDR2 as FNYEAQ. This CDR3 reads CASSSGPNYEQYF. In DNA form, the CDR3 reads TGTGCCAGCAGCTCGGGACCAAACTACGAGCAGTACTTC.

The CDR3 region is CASSQSSGFSTDTQYF. The DNA of the CDR3 is TGCGCCAGCAGCCAAAGTTCCGGTTTTAGCACAGATACGCAGTATTTT. This chain joins TRBV4-1 and TRBJ2-3, with D unresolved. With 2 bases removed from V and 0 bases from J, the gap between germline ends came to 12 bases. This CDR3 comprises 16 residues. Germline V lookup: CDR1 MGHRA, CDR2 YSYEKL.

CDR3 residues: CASGGIVPSRASSEQFF. CDR3 DNA: TGTGCCAGCGGCGGTATTGTCCCCTCACGGGCGTCGAGTGAGCAGTTCTTC. The chain employs TRBV11-2 and TRBJ2-1, with D hard to call. Trimming removed 8 bases at V and 9 bases at J, with 29 bases between. The CDR3 has 17 amino acids. The germline gives CDR1 SGHAT, CDR2 FQNNGV.